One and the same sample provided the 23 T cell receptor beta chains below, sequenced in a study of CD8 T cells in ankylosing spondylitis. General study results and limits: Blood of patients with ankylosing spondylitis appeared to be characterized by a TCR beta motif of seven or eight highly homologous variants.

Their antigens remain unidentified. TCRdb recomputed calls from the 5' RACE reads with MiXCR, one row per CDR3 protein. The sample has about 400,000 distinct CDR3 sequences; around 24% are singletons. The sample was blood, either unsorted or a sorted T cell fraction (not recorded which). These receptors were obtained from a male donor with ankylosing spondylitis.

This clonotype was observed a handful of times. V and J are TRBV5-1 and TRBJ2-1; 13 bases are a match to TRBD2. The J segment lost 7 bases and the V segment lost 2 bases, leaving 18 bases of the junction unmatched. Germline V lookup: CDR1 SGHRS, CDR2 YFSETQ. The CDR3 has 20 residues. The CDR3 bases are TGCGCCAGCAGCTTCCCGGGACTAGCGGGACCGGCCCGGAATGGTAATGAGCAGTTCTTC. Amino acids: CASSFPGLAGPARNGNEQFF.

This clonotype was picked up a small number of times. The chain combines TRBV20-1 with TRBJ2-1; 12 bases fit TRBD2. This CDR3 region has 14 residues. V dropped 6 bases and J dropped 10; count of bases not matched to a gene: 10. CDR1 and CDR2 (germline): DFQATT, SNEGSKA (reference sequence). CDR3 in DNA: TGCAGTGCGAGACCACTAGCGGGAGGACGGGAGCAGTTCTTC. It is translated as CSARPLAGGREQFF.

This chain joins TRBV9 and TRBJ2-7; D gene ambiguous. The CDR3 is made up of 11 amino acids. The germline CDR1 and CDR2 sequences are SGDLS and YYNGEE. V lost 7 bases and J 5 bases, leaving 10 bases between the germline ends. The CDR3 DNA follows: TGTGCCAGCGGTAGAGACCACGAGCAGTACTTC. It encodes CASGRDHEQYF.

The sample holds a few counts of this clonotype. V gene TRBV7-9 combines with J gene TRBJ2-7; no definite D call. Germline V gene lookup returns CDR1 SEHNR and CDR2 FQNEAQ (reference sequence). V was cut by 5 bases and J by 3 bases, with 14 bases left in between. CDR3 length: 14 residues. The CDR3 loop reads CASSPVGLLYEQYF. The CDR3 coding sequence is TGTGCCAGCAGCCCAGTCGGTCTACTCTACGAGCAGTACTTC.

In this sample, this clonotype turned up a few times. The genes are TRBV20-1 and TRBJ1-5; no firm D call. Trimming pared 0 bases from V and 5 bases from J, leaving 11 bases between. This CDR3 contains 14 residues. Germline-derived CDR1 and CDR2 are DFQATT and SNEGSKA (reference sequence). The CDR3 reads CSAREGLSDQPQHF. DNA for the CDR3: TGCAGTGCTAGAGAAGGGTTGTCGGATCAGCCCCAGCATTTT.

The CDR3 loop reads CATSRAGETQYF. CDR3 bases: TGTGCCACCAGCAGAGCGGGAGAGACCCAGTACTTC. The chain is built from TRBV15 and TRBJ2-5; D ambiguous. The CDR3 covers 12 residues. Germline-derived CDR1 and CDR2 are LNHNV and YYDKDF (reference sequence). V was shortened by 1 base and J by 4 bases, with 4 bases between the two germline ends.

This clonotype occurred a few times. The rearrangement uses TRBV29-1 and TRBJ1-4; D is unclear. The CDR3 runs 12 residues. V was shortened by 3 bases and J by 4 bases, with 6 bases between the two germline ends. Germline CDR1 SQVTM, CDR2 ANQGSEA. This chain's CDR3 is CSVDEGNEKLFF. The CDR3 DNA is TGCAGCGTTGATGAGGGTAATGAAAAACTGTTTTTT.

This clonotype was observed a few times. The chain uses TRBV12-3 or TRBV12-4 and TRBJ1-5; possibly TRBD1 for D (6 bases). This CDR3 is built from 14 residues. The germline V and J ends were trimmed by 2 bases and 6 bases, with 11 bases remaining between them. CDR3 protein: CASSLNRGTQPQHF. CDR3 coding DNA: TGTGCCAGCAGTTTAAATAGGGGGACTCAGCCCCAGCATTTT.

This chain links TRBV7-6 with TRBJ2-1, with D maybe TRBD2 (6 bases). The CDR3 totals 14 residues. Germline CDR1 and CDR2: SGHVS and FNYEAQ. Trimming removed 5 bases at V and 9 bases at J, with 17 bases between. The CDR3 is CASSGATSPGEQFF. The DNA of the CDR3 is TGTGCCAGCAGCGGGGCGACTAGTCCGGGTGAGCAGTTCTTC.

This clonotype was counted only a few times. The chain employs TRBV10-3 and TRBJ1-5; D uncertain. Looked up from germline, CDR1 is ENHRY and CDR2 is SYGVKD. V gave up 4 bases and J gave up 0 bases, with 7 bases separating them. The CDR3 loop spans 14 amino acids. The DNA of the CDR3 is TGTGCCATCAGTGGGGTAAATAGCAATCAGCCCCAGCATTTT. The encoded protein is CAISGVNSNQPQHF.

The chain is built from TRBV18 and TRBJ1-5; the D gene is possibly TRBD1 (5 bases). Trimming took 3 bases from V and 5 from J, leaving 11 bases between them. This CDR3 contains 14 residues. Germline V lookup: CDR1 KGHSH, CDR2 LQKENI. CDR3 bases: TGTGCCAGCTCACCGTCTCCGACAGATCAGCCCCAGCATTTT. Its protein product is CASSPSPTDQPQHF.

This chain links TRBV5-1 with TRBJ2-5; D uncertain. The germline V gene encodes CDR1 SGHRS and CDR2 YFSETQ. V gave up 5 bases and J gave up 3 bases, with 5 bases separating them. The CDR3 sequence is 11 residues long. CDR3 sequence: CASRQEETQYF. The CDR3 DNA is TGCGCCAGCAGGCAGGAAGAGACCCAGTACTTC.

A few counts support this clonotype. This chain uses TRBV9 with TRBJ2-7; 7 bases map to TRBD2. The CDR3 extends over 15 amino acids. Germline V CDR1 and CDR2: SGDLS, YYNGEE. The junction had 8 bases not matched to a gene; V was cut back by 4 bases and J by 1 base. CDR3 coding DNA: TGTGCCAGCAGCCCCCGACTAGCCTCGTCCTACGAGCAGTACTTC. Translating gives CASSPRLASSYEQYF.

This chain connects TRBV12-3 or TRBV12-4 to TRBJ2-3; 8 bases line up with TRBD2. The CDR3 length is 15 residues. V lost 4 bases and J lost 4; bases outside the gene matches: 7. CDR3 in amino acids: CASSSLGRAADTQYF. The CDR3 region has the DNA TGTGCCAGCAGTTCGCTCGGGAGGGCCGCAGATACGCAGTATTTT.

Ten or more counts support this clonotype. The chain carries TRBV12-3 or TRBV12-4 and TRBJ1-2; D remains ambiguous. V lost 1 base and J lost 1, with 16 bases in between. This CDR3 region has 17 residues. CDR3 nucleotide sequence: TGTGCCAGCAGTTTAGAAGGTTTGCGGGGAGGTAACTATGGCTACACCTTC. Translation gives CASSLEGLRGGNYGYTF.

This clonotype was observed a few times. The CDR3 reads CASSQNSGNTIYF. The CDR3 bases are TGCGCCAGCAGCCAGAACTCTGGAAACACCATATATTTT. This rearrangement joins TRBV4-3 to TRBJ1-3, with D uncertain. V gave up 3 bases and J gave up 0 bases, with 3 bases separating them. The CDR3 length is 13 residues. CDR1 and CDR2 from the germline V gene are LGHNA and YSLEER.

In DNA form, the CDR3 reads TGTGCCAGCAGTCGTCTAGCGGGAGGGCCCGATGAGCAGTTCTTC. Translating gives CASSRLAGGPDEQFF. The chain couples TRBV6-1 to TRBJ2-1, with 12 bases fitting TRBD2. Trimming at V came to 5 bases and at J to 8 bases, leaving 7 bases not matched to a gene. Germline CDR1 and CDR2: MNHNS and SASEGT. The CDR3 has 15 residues.

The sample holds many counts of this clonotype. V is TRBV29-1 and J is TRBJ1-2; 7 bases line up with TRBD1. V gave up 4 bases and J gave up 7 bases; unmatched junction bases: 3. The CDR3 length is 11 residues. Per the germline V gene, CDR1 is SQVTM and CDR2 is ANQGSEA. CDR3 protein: CSVGDSRGYTF. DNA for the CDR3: TGCAGCGTTGGGGACAGTCGTGGCTACACCTTC. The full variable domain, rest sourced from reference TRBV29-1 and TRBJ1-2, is SAVISQKPSRDICQRGTSLTIQCQVDSQVTMMFWYRQQPGQSLTLIATANQGSEATYESGFVIDKFPISRPNLTFSTLTVSNMSPEDSSIYLCSVGDSRGYTFGSGTRLTVV.

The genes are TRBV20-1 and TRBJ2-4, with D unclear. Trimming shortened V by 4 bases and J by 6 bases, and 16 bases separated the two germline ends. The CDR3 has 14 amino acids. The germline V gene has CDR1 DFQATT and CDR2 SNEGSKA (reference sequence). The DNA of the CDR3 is TGCAGTGCTAATACTCCGTCCCAGCTAAACATTCAGTACTTC. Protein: CSANTPSQLNIQYF.

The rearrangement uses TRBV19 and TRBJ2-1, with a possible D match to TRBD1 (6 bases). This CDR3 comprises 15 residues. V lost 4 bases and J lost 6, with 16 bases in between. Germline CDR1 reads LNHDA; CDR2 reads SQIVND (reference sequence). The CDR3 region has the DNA TGTGCCAGTAGTAGAATTTGGGACATAATCAATGAGCAGTTCTTC. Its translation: CASSRIWDIINEQFF.

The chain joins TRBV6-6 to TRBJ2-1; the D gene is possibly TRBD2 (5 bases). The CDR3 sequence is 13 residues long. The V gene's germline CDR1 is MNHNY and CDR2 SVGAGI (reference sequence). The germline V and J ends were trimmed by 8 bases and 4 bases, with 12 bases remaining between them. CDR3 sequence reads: CASSRAPYNEQFF. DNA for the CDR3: TGTGCCAGCTCGAGGGCGCCTTACAATGAGCAGTTCTTC.

The CDR3 coding sequence is TGTGCCACCAGCAGTTGGACGGTGAACACCGGGGAGCTGTTTTTT. Protein product: CATSSWTVNTGELFF. The genes are TRBV15 and TRBJ2-2, with no clear D. Germline V gene sequence: CDR1 LNHNV, CDR2 YYDKDF (reference sequence). The V end lost 3 bases, the J end lost 1 base, and 9 bases lay between the germline ends. This CDR3 comprises 15 residues.

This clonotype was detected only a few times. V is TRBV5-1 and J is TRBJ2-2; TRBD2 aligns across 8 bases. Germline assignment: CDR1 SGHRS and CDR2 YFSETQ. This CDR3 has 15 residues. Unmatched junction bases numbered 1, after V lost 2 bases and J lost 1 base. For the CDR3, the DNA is TGCGCCAGCAGCTTAGCGGGAGAGAACACCGGGGAGCTGTTTTTT. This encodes CASSLAGENTGELFF.